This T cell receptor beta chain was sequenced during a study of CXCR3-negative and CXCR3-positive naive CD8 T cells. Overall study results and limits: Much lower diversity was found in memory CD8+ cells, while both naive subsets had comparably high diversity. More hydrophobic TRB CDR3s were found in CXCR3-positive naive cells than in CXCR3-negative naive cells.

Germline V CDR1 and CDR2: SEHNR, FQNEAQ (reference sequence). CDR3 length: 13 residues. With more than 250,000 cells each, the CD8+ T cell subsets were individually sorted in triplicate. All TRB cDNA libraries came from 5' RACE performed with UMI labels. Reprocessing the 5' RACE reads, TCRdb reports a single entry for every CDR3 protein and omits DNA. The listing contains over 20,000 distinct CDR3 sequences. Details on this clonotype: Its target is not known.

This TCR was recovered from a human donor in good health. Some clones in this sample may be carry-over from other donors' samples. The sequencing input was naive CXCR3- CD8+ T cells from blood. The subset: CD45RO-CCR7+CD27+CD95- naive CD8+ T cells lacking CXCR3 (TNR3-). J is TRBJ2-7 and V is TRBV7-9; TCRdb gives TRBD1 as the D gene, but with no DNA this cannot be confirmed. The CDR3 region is CASSADTSYEQYF.